A selection of T cell receptor beta chains follows, all from one sample in a study of neurological immune-mediated disorders. Each CDR3 protein is one row after TCRdb ran MiXCR on the 5' RACE reads. The sample shows approximately 37,000 distinct CDR3 sequences, around 14% of them seen only once. The sample taken for sequencing was PBMCs. The receptors stem from a woman between 50 and 59 years old with HTLV-1-associated myelopathy (HAM/TSP). The CDR3 runs from the conserved cysteine through the conserved F or W.

V: TRBV28; J: TRBJ1-5; CDR3: CASSLPMLNQPQHF
V: TRBV5-1; J: TRBJ2-2; CDR3: CASSRGGGESGELFF
V: TRBV5-6; J: TRBJ2-7; CDR3: CASSSVPLGDGPYEQYF
V: TRBV12-3/TRBV12-4; J: TRBJ1-1; CDR3: CASHVSSGTEAFF
V: TRBV6-2/TRBV6-3; J: TRBJ2-5; CDR3: CASSYDLAGGKETQYF
V: TRBV5-8; J: TRBJ2-3; CDR3: CASSLRVHSKGGTDTQYF
V: TRBV2; J: TRBJ2-3; CDR3: CASMDRYTDTQYF
V: TRBV20-1; J: TRBJ2-2; CDR3: CSARDGMTGSTGELFF
V: TRBV29-1; J: TRBJ2-3; CDR3: CSVEAGATDTQYF
V: TRBV20-1; J: TRBJ1-4; CDR3: CSARVGQGDEKLFF
V: TRBV6-2/TRBV6-3; J: TRBJ1-1; CDR3: CASSYPSGGGVWTEAFF
V: TRBV25-1; J: TRBJ2-1; CDR3: CATLGTGQGNNEQFF
V: TRBV7-3; J: TRBJ1-1; CDR3: CASSQRDSTEAFF
V: TRBV4-1; J: TRBJ2-7; CDR3: CASSLTQGAGYEQYF
V: TRBV10-3; J: TRBJ1-4; CDR3: CAISGGTGEGEKLFF
V: TRBV20-1; J: TRBJ1-6; CDR3: CSAKSTVRSPLHF
V: TRBV20-1; J: TRBJ2-3; CDR3: CSSAGQGVDTQYF
V: TRBV7-2; J: TRBJ1-2; CDR3: CASRLGGGDYGYTF
V: TRBV5-1; J: TRBJ1-2; CDR3: CASHEGNYGYTF
V: TRBV20-1; J: TRBJ2-5; CDR3: CSADPGTGRETQYF
V: TRBV29-1; J: TRBJ1-2; CDR3: CSVAQGGYGYTF
V: TRBV27; J: TRBJ1-2; CDR3: CASRPYLGVLGGYTF
V: TRBV3-1; J: TRBJ1-2; CDR3: CASSRTGDGYGYTF
V: TRBV5-1; J: TRBJ2-2; CDR3: CASAPGQASTGELFF
V: TRBV6-1; J: TRBJ1-1; CDR3: CASSYRGTNTEAFF
V: TRBV20-1; J: TRBJ2-5; CDR3: CSARGPSVYQETQYF
V: TRBV5-1; J: TRBJ2-7; CDR3: CASSPSRGGHEQYF
V: TRBV6-1; J: TRBJ1-1; CDR3: CASSSRSGRGRGTEAFF
V: TRBV5-6; J: TRBJ2-1; CDR3: CASRPRHYLGSEQFF
V: TRBV15; J: TRBJ1-1; CDR3: CATRARLNPLNTEAFF
V: TRBV20-1; J: TRBJ2-7; CDR3: CSASGTWGYEQYF
V: TRBV2; J: TRBJ1-5; CDR3: CASSEDNGQPQHF
V: TRBV5-5; J: TRBJ2-3; CDR3: CASIPAGGSTDTQYF
V: TRBV5-1; J: TRBJ2-1; CDR3: CASSAPGLDSSYNEQFF
V: TRBV29-1; J: TRBJ2-2; CDR3: CSVELTGGANTGELFF
V: TRBV5-6; J: TRBJ2-7; CDR3: CASSLGQGRYEQYF
V: TRBV19; J: TRBJ2-4; CDR3: CASSPWGESLLAKNIQYF
V: TRBV5-1; J: TRBJ2-2; CDR3: CASSLVQGNTGELFF
V: TRBV3-1; J: TRBJ2-2; CDR3: CASSLGGTGELFF
V: TRBV2; J: TRBJ2-3; CDR3: CASSTRDPSGGMADTQYF
V: TRBV5-5; J: TRBJ2-5; CDR3: CASRNTGETQYF
V: TRBV5-1; J: TRBJ1-2; CDR3: CASSPGPGRRFYGYTF
V: TRBV20-1; J: TRBJ2-5; CDR3: CSALDRGEETQYF
V: TRBV12-3/TRBV12-4; J: TRBJ2-7; CDR3: CASSKDSSYEQYF
V: TRBV7-2; J: TRBJ1-5; CDR3: CASSLAVGRLNQPQHF
V: TRBV4-3; J: TRBJ1-4; CDR3: CASSQGPGRAKDEKLFF
V: TRBV20-1; J: TRBJ2-1; CDR3: CSALGTSAYNEQFF
V: TRBV5-1; J: TRBJ1-1; CDR3: CASSLEWSNTEAFF